This T cell receptor beta chain stems from a study of blood T cell repertoires in COVID-19. Per the germline V gene, CDR1 is MNHEY and CDR2 is SMNVEV (reference sequence). The CDR3 runs to 14 residues. Trimming took off 5 bases at V and 1 base at J, with 12 bases between the two ends. Only in-frame clones appear in the TCRdb table, and some are missing; sequencing was by immunoSEQ multiplex PCR. The table has some 150,000 clones, around 82% seen once. Only a few counts were recorded for this clone. The V gene is TRBV27, the J gene TRBJ2-7, with D possibly TRBD1 on 7 matching bases. Source material: peripheral blood. The sequence was collected from a woman aged 45-60 years with acute or convalescent COVID-19. The chain's CDR3 is CASSPQGRSYEQYF. The DNA for the CDR3 is TGTGCCAGCAGTCCACAGGGGAGGTCCTACGAGCAGTACTTC.